This entry concerns a single TCR beta chain. Recovered Cohort 3 donors showed two negative PCRs, clearance, or symptom resolution. The source of the sample is a study of blood T cell repertoires in COVID-19. Study as a whole: From the United States, Italy and Spain came samples of acute and convalescent COVID-19.

Original data processing: From reference gene primer amplification, estimates of nucleated cell counts were derived. Repertoires were generated with immunoSEQ multiplex PCR, while TCRdb's copy carries only in-frame clones and drops some. D and trimming were read from the DNA, whereas the V and J calls and clone size are those reported in that table. This sample has a few hundred thousand clones, with 70% to 90% found just once. CDR1 and CDR2 from the germline V gene are SGDLS and YYNGEE. V lost 4 bases to trimming and J lost 0 bases, with 14 bases between them. The CDR3 consists of 16 residues. The chain links TRBV9 to TRBJ1-3; maybe TRBD1 (6 bases). The sequencing input was PBMCs or T cells enriched from blood (not recorded which). This clonotype was sampled from a man in his forties who had recovered from COVID-19. The CDR3: CASSFTGTNSGNTIYF. For the CDR3, the DNA is TGTGCCAGCAGCTTTACCGGGACAAACTCTGGAAACACCATATATTTT. The full variable domain, with the rest looked up from reference TRBV9 and TRBJ1-3, is DSGVTQTPKHLITATGQRVTLRCSPRSGDLSVYWYQQSLDQGLQFLIQYYNGEERAKGNILERFSAQQFPDLHSELNLSSLELGDSALYFCASSFTGTNSGNTIYFGEGSWLTVV.